This T cell receptor (beta chain) was retrieved from a study of shared clonotypes between healthy human individuals. Clones were sequenced by immunoSEQ multiplex PCR, and TCRdb holds only the in-frame ones, with some missing. The table has 600,000 to 700,000 clones, about three quarters seen once. Trimming removed 8 bases at V and 6 bases at J, with 14 bases between. This CDR3 has 13 residues. Germline V gene lookup returns CDR1 MNHEY and CDR2 SMNVEV (reference sequence). This clonotype was obtained from a woman under 40 in good health. This chain uses TRBV27 with TRBJ2-1; no firm D call. Sequencing input: memory CD4+ T cells sorted from blood. The subset: CD45RA-negative fraction. In DNA form, the CDR3 reads TGTGCCAGCTGGAGCCCTGCGCTCAATGAGCAGTTCTTC. Protein product: CASWSPALNEQFF.